The rows below give T cell receptor beta chains drawn from one sample of a study of OX40 agonist ivuxolimab in advanced cancers. Measured with immunoSEQ multiplex PCR; TCRdb has only the in-frame clones, and not every one. The sample records fewer than 100,000 clones, approximately 80% being singletons. The sample consisted of CD4+ or CD8+ T cells sorted from blood, taken in a trial of the OX40 agonist ivuxolimab. These receptor sequences come from an adult with an advanced solid tumor such as melanoma, head and neck, liver or kidney cancer. Each CDR3 is given with its conserved first and last residue. A D gene is named only where the DNA matches it firmly. Expanded clones are given a class, and other clones once, few, many or no size at all.

CDR3 DNA	CDR3 protein	V gene	D gene	clone size	J gene
TGTGCCAGCAGCCCCCCCGCGCCTAGCACAGATACGCAGTATTTT	CASSPPAPSTDTQYF	TRBV5-4	NA	once	TRBJ2-3
TGTGCCAGCAAGCAAAAGGGACAGGGCGGTCAGCCCCAGCATTTT	CASKQKGQGGQPQHF	TRBV6-4	TRBD1	NA	TRBJ1-5
TGCGCCAGCTTAAACGGGGGTGCCCACCACGGGGAGCTGTTTTTT	CASLNGGAHHGELFF	TRBV10-2	NA	NA	TRBJ2-2
TGTGCCAGCAGTTTAATCAGCGCTGAAGCTTTCTTT	CASSLISAEAFF	TRBV28	NA	few	TRBJ1-1
TGTGCCAGTAGTATCGGGGACAGGGAGGCAGATACGCAGTATTTT	CASSIGDREADTQYF	TRBV19	TRBD1	NA	TRBJ2-3
TGTGCCAGCAGTTCAGGCGGTCGGAACACTGAAGCTTTCTTT	CASSSGGRNTEAFF	TRBV6-5	NA	NA	TRBJ1-1
TGTGCCAGCTCACGAGACCCAGGGTGGGACACTGAAGCTTTCTTT	CASSRDPGWDTEAFF	TRBV18	NA	NA	TRBJ1-1
TGCGCCAGCAGCTTGGTGAAGGGGCTGGGTGGCTACACCTTC	CASSLVKGLGGYTF	TRBV5-1	NA	NA	TRBJ1-2
TGTGCCAGCGGACAGGCCACCAATCAGCCCCAGCATTTT	CASGQATNQPQHF	TRBV6-5	TRBD1	once	TRBJ1-5
TGCGCCAGCAGTGAGAGTTCGAGCGGGGGGGAAGAGACCCAGTACTTC	CASSESSSGGEETQYF	TRBV10-1	TRBD2	few	TRBJ2-5
TGTGCCAGCAGTCCGCGACTAGCGGGAGGACCGAACACCGGGGAGCTGTTTTTT	CASSPRLAGGPNTGELFF	TRBV27	TRBD2	NA	TRBJ2-2
TGCGCCAGCAGTGAGGCAGGAAGATATCAGCCCCAGCATTTT	CASSEAGRYQPQHF	TRBV10-1	NA	NA	TRBJ1-5
TGTGCCAGCAGCACAGGGTCGGCGGAGCAGTTCTTC	CASSTGSAEQFF	TRBV7-2	NA	NA	TRBJ2-1
TGTGCCAGCAGCTGGGGGACTATTGACACCGGGGAGCTGTTTTTT	CASSWGTIDTGELFF	TRBV7-9	TRBD2	NA	TRBJ2-2
TGTGCCAGTAACCCCGGGACTAGCGGGCCGCGGACCTACAATGAGCAGTTCTTC	CASNPGTSGPRTYNEQFF	TRBV9	TRBD2	NA	TRBJ2-1
TGTGCCAGCAGCAGAGGACAGGGAGGGGGTGAAAAACTGTTTTTT	CASSRGQGGGEKLFF	TRBV7-9	TRBD1	NA	TRBJ1-4
TGCAGCGCCCGAATGGGGGGGGGCACAGATACGCAGTATTTT	CSARMGGGTDTQYF	TRBV29-1	TRBD2	NA	TRBJ2-3
TGTGCCTGGAGTGCCGACAGGGGGAACTATGGCTACACCTTC	CAWSADRGNYGYTF	TRBV30	TRBD1	NA	TRBJ1-2
TGTGCCAGCACCAGGTCGGGGGATTCACCCCTCCACTTT	CASTRSGDSPLHF	TRBV25-1	NA	NA	TRBJ1-6
TGTGCCAGCAGTTTTCAGGACTATGGCTACACCTTC	CASSFQDYGYTF	TRBV28	NA	NA	TRBJ1-2
TGTGCCAGCAGCGTAGAGGCGGGTGGCTGGGCTTTCTTT	CASSVEAGGWAFF	TRBV9	NA	NA	TRBJ1-1
TGTGCCAGCAGGGACCGACAGGGGGTGAGGACTGAAGCTTTCTTT	CASRDRQGVRTEAFF	TRBV2	TRBD1	NA	TRBJ1-1
TGCGCCAGCAGCCAAAGAGACAGGGGGGAAGATGGCTACACCTTC	CASSQRDRGEDGYTF	TRBV4-3	TRBD1	NA	TRBJ1-2
TGTGCCAGCTCACTGGGACAGGTCAGGTCCTACGAGCAGTACTTC	CASSLGQVRSYEQYF	TRBV18	TRBD1	once	TRBJ2-7
TGTGCCAGCAGTTTAGGCAGGGGGGCTGTGCCCCTCCACTTT	CASSLGRGAVPLHF	TRBV27	TRBD1	NA	TRBJ1-6
TGTGCCAGTAGCCAGCCTCTAAATCAGCCCCAGCATTTT	CASSQPLNQPQHF	TRBV19	NA	NA	TRBJ1-5
TGTGCCAGCAGCTTAATTAAGGGGGCCCGTGAAAAACTGTTTTTT	CASSLIKGAREKLFF	TRBV7-6	TRBD1	once	TRBJ1-4
TGTGCCAGCAGCCATGTTGACGGATGGAACTATGGCTACACCTTC	CASSHVDGWNYGYTF	TRBV14	NA	NA	TRBJ1-2
TGTGCCAGCAGCAGGATGAACACTGAAGCTTTCTTT	CASSRMNTEAFF	TRBV2	NA	NA	TRBJ1-1
TGTGCCAGCAGCTGGGGACAGGGGGGGATTTCACCCCTCCACTTT	CASSWGQGGISPLHF	TRBV7-6	TRBD1	NA	TRBJ1-6
TGTGCCAGCAGCATAGGGGCAGGGTACGAGACCCAGTACTTC	CASSIGAGYETQYF	TRBV11-3	NA	NA	TRBJ2-5
TGTGCCAGCAGTGCCTTCAGCGGGGGAAGTCTGAATGAGCAGTTCTTC	CASSAFSGGSLNEQFF	TRBV6-1	TRBD2	NA	TRBJ2-1
TGTGCCAGCAGCTTAGGGACGGGCCTCTATGGCTACACCTTC	CASSLGTGLYGYTF	TRBV7-2	NA	NA	TRBJ1-2
TGTGCCAGCAGCCTGAACAGGGGCACTGAAGCTTTCTTT	CASSLNRGTEAFF	TRBV7-2	TRBD1	NA	TRBJ1-1
TGTGCCAGCAGTTTGGGGAGGACTAGCGGGAGGGGTGAGCAGTTCTTC	CASSLGRTSGRGEQFF	TRBV27	TRBD2	NA	TRBJ2-1
TGTGCCTGGAGTCCCGGTCCGGGCTATGGCTACACCTTC	CAWSPGPGYGYTF	TRBV30	NA	NA	TRBJ1-2
TGTGCCAGCAGTCAGACAAACGCAGGGGCCTATGGCTACACCTTC	CASSQTNAGAYGYTF	TRBV28	NA	NA	TRBJ1-2
TGCGCCAGCAGCTACTACGGGGCGGGGAACACTGAAGCTTTCTTT	CASSYYGAGNTEAFF	TRBV5-1	NA	NA	TRBJ1-1
TGCGCCAGCAGCTCAGCGGGACAGGGCGGGAACACCATATATTTT	CASSSAGQGGNTIYF	TRBV5-1	TRBD1	NA	TRBJ1-3
TGTGCCAGCAGTCCCTCGACAGGGGGATCTTATGGCTACACCTTC	CASSPSTGGSYGYTF	TRBV27	TRBD1	NA	TRBJ1-2